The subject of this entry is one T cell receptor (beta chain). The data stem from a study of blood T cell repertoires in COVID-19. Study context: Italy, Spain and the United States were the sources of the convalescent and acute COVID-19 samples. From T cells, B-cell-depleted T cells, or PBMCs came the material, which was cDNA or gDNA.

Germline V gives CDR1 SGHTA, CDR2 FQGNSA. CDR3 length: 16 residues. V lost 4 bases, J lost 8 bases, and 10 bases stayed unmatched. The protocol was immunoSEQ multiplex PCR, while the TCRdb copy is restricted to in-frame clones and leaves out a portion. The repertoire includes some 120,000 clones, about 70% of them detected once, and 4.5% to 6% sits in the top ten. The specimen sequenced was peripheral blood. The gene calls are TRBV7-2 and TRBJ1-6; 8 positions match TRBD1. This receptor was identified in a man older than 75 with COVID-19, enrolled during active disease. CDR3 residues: CASSSRGPPRHSPLHF. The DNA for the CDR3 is TGTGCCAGCAGCTCCAGGGGGCCTCCTCGTCATTCACCCCTCCACTTT.